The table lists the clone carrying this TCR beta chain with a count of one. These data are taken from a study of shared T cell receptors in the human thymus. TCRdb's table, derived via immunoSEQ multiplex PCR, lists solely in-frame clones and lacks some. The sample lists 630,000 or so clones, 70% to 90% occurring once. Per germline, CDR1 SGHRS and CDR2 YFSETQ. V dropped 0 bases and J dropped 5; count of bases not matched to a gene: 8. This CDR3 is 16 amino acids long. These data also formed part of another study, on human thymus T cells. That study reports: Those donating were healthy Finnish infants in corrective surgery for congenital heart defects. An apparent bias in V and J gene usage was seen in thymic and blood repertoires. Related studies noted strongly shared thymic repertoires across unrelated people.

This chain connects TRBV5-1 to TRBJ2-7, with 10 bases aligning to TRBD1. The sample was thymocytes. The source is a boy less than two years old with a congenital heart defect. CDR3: CASSLGLDRGKNEQYF. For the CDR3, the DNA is TGCGCCAGCAGCTTGGGGTTGGACAGGGGGAAAAACGAGCAGTACTTC.